This TCR beta chain was profiled in a study of blood T cell repertoires in COVID-19. At the level of the study: Samples of COVID-19 (acute and convalescent) were obtained from the United States, Italy and Spain. Nucleic acid was either cDNA or gDNA, and it came from T cells, B-cell-depleted T cells, or PBMCs.

Germline V gene sequence: CDR1 MDHEN, CDR2 SYDVKM. The CDR3 contains 14 residues. V lost 6 bases and J lost 7, with 17 bases in between. Per the study methods: By means of reference gene primer amplification, nucleated cell counts were estimated. Sequenced by immunoSEQ multiplex PCR; TCRdb stores in-frame clones only, minus some. The V and J calls and the clone size are those of that table, but D and trimming were determined from the DNA. The sample yields 200,000 to 250,000 clones, 83% seen once. This clonotype was obtained from a woman aged 50 to 60 with acute or convalescent COVID-19. V gene TRBV28 combines with J gene TRBJ2-3; TRBD2 is a possible D gene (6 bases). Specimen: peripheral blood. The CDR3 DNA reads TGTGCCAGCAGCCCAGGAGGGCACAGACATACGCAGTATTTT. Protein: CASSPGGHRHTQYF.